Following are 31 T cell receptor beta chains from one sample sequenced in a study of cytomegalovirus exposure and HLA in healthy donors. The PCR made use of 60 Vbeta and 13 Jbeta primers. This table comes from immunoSEQ multiplex PCR, and its TCRdb copy is limited to in-frame clones, with some not included. The table lists 250,000 to 350,000 clones, around 86% of them singletons, with around 4% in the top ten. The sequenced sample consisted of PBMCs. Receptors were obtained from a man in his forties in good health and CMV-seropositive.

In its sample, this clone was seen once. V usage is TRBV9 and J usage is TRBJ2-1, with D possibly matching TRBD2 (6 bases). V was clipped by 3 bases and J by 4 bases, with 20 bases between them. The CDR3 extends over 17 amino acids. Germline V gene data show CDR1 as SGDLS and CDR2 as YYNGEE. CDR3 loop: CASSAQPGTPLYNEQFF. The CDR3 DNA sequence: TGTGCCAGCAGCGCTCAACCCGGGACTCCTTTATACAATGAGCAGTTCTTC.

The rearrangement links TRBV28 to TRBJ2-7; 13 bases map to TRBD2. The germline V gene has CDR1 MDHEN and CDR2 SYDVKM. This CDR3 has 16 amino acids. Germline trimming cut 7 bases from V and 0 bases from J; bases unmatched to any gene: 6. For the CDR3, the DNA is TGTGCCAGCACCGCGGGACTAGCGGGAAACTCCTACGAGCAGTACTTC. This translates into CASTAGLAGNSYEQYF.

This clone appeared a few times. V and J are TRBV7-9 and TRBJ2-1; 7 bases agree with TRBD1. This CDR3 contains 13 residues. CDR1 is SEHNR and CDR2 is FQNEAQ in the germline V gene (reference sequence). After removal of 10 bases from V and 5 bases from J, the junction contained 8 bases not matched to a gene. The CDR3 bases are TGTGCCACCAGGGGGAGTGGCCACAATGAGCAGTTCTTC. This encodes CATRGSGHNEQFF.

The rearrangement joins TRBV27 to TRBJ1-4; D perhaps matches TRBD1 (6 bases). CDR1 and CDR2 from the germline V gene are MNHEY and SMNVEV (reference sequence). CDR3 length equals 17 residues. V was shortened by 5 bases and J by 3 bases, with 19 bases between the two germline ends. The CDR3 is CASSPGGGPRSNEKLFF. In DNA, the CDR3 is TGTGCCAGCAGTCCCGGGGGGGGCCCGCGGTCTAATGAAAAACTGTTTTTT.

V usage is TRBV18 and J usage is TRBJ2-2, with TRBD2 matching over 11 bases. CDR1 is KGHSH, CDR2 LQKENI, per germline. CDR3 length: 17 amino acids. V was pared by 1 base and J by 0 bases, with 1 base of the junction left unmatched. This CDR3 is CASSPQTSGTNTGELFF. The CDR3 bases are TGTGCCAGCTCACCACAGACTAGCGGGACGAACACCGGGGAGCTGTTTTTT.

The V and J genes are TRBV5-1 and TRBJ2-7; 8 nucleotides agree with TRBD2. CDR1 and CDR2 (germline): SGHRS, YFSETQ. There are 14 residues in the CDR3. J lost 2 bases, V lost 2 bases, and 3 bases had no gene match. The CDR3 bases are TGCGCCAGCAGCTTTAGCGGGATCACCTACGAGCAGTACTTC. Its protein product is CASSFSGITYEQYF.

J is TRBJ1-6 and V is TRBV11-1; TRBD1 matches 7 bases. Germline CDR1 reads SGHAT; CDR2 reads FQDESV (reference sequence). V dropped 3 bases and J dropped 7; count of bases not matched to a gene: 3. The CDR3 runs 14 residues. The CDR3 DNA follows: TGTGCCAGCAGCTTCGACAGGGAGAATTCACCCCTCCACTTT. It is translated as CASSFDRENSPLHF.

The CDR3: CASSWRAGSDYGYTF. The CDR3 DNA follows: TGTGCCAGCAGTTGGAGGGCAGGGAGCGACTATGGCTACACCTTC. The chain recombines TRBV28 with TRBJ1-2; possible D gene TRBD1, 5 bases. The germline V gene encodes CDR1 MDHEN and CDR2 SYDVKM. This CDR3 contains 15 residues. The V and J ends lost 4 bases and 3 bases respectively, with 15 bases between them.

This chain connects TRBV18 to TRBJ2-2; TRBD1 matches 11 bases. The germline V gene encodes CDR1 KGHSH and CDR2 LQKENI. The CDR3 is 15 residues long. The V gene end was trimmed by 4 bases and the J gene end by 6 bases; junction bases not matched to a gene: 4. CDR3 in amino acids: CASSLGQGAPGELFF. The CDR3 region has the DNA TGTGCCAGCTCACTCGGACAGGGGGCACCCGGGGAGCTGTTTTTT.

CDR3 in DNA: TGTGCTAGTGGTTTCCCCCCGCCAGCGAACTCCTACGAGCAGTACTTC. Translating gives CASGFPPPANSYEQYF. The V gene is TRBV12-5, the J gene TRBJ2-7, with D unresolved. Germline V CDR1 and CDR2: LGHNT, FRNRAP. The CDR3 extends over 16 amino acids. V shed 3 bases and J shed 0 bases, with 15 bases lying between them. Complete variable domain (other parts from reference TRBV12-5 and TRBJ2-7): DARVTQTPRHKVTEMGQEVTMRCQPILGHNTVFWYRQTMMQGLELLAYFRNRAPLDDSGMPKDRFSAEMPDATLATLKIQPSEPRDSAVYFCASGFPPPANSYEQYFGPGTRLTVT.

The chain uses TRBV19 and TRBJ1-3, with D possibly being TRBD1 (5 bases). The ends were cut back, 6 bases at V and 4 bases at J, with 19 bases in the middle. The CDR3 loop spans 16 amino acids. Germline V gene lookup returns CDR1 LNHDA and CDR2 SQIVND (reference sequence). The CDR3 DNA sequence: TGTGCCAGTAGCGAAAGAGGGACTAAAATCGGAAACACCATATATTTT. Translating it yields CASSERGTKIGNTIYF.

In its sample, this clone was seen a few times. The rearrangement uses TRBV6-1 and TRBJ1-5; D perhaps matches TRBD1 (5 bases). The CDR3 is 12 residues long. The germline gives CDR1 MNHNS, CDR2 SASEGT. CDR3 region: CVVGGEGQPQHF. The DNA for the CDR3 is TGTGTTGTGGGGGGGGAGGGTCAGCCCCAGCATTTT.

The chain joins TRBV21-1 to TRBJ1-1; TRBD1 is the table's D call, not checked against the DNA. TRBV21-1 is a listed pseudogene. CDR3 length: 14 residues. CDR3 nucleotide sequence: TGTGCCAGCAGCAAAGGGGGACAGGACACTGAAGCTTTCTTT. It codes for CASSKGGQDTEAFF.

The rearrangement links TRBV27 to TRBJ1-2; possible D gene TRBD1, 6 bases. Trimming cost V 3 bases and J 2 bases, with 7 bases left between them. This CDR3 has 13 residues. Germline-derived CDR1 and CDR2 are MNHEY and SMNVEV (reference sequence). The DNA for the CDR3 is TGTGCCAGCAGTTTCCAGGGGAACTATGGCTACACCTTC. It encodes CASSFQGNYGYTF.

The V gene is TRBV2, the J gene TRBJ1-2, with 10 bases that match TRBD1. Germline V gives CDR1 SNHLY, CDR2 FYNNEI. V shed 6 bases, J shed 5 bases, and the junction held 3 bases outside the gene matches. The CDR3 has 13 residues. The DNA of the CDR3 is TGTGCCAGCAGAGGGGGACAGGGGTATGGCTACACCTTC. Amino acids: CASRGGQGYGYTF.

This clone has only a few counts. The chain couples TRBV7-3 to TRBJ2-1, with 10 bases lining up with TRBD2. V was clipped by 6 bases and J by 6 bases; unmatched bases: 5. The CDR3 is 14 amino acids. Germline assignment: CDR1 SGHTA and CDR2 FQGTGA. CDR3 nucleotides: TGTGCCAGCAGTCGCGGGACTAGCGTCAATGAGCAGTTCTTC. Protein: CASSRGTSVNEQFF.

This chain joins TRBV11-2 and TRBJ2-7; D is perhaps TRBD1 (6 bases). V dropped 6 bases and J dropped 0 bases, with 15 bases sitting between them. Germline CDR1 SGHAT, CDR2 FQNNGV. This CDR3 comprises 15 residues. The CDR3 sequence is CASSSYRAISYEQYF. In DNA, the CDR3 is TGTGCCAGCAGTTCTTACAGGGCCATCTCCTACGAGCAGTACTTC.

The chain is built from TRBV7-2 and TRBJ2-1; 10 bases are a match to TRBD2. CDR1 and CDR2 from the germline V gene are SGHTA and FQGNSA. This CDR3 has 16 amino acids. V was clipped by 0 bases and J by 7 bases; unmatched bases: 6. CDR3 DNA sequence: TGTGCCAGCAGCTTAGCTGGAGCGGGAGGGGTAAATGAGCAGTTCTTC. It translates to CASSLAGAGGVNEQFF.

This clone has just a few counts. The V gene is TRBV29-1, the J gene TRBJ1-4; possibly TRBD1 for D (6 bases). Per germline, CDR1 SQVTM and CDR2 ANQGSEA. Trimming took 7 bases from V and 7 from J, leaving 16 bases between them. The CDR3 spans 13 residues. The chain's CDR3 is CSAGTGTAEKLFF. In nucleotides, the CDR3 is TGCAGCGCCGGAACAGGGACGGCTGAAAAACTGTTTTTT.

The chain employs TRBV10-2 and TRBJ1-2; D might be TRBD1 (6 bases). Germline CDR1 and CDR2: WSHSY and SAAADI. Trimming took off 2 bases at V and 4 bases at J, with 11 bases between the two ends. This CDR3 spans 14 amino acids. CDR3 DNA: TGCGCCAGCAGTGAGGCAGGGGAAGGCTATGGCTACACCTTC. Translated, it gives CASSEAGEGYGYTF.

This chain joins TRBV11-1 and TRBJ2-5, with D possibly TRBD2 on 5 matching bases. This CDR3 spans 12 amino acids. CDR1 SGHAT and CDR2 FQDESV come from the germline V gene (reference sequence). Trimming removed 1 base at V and 5 bases at J, with 5 bases between. The CDR3 is CASSLERETQYF. DNA for the CDR3: TGTGCCAGCAGCTTAGAGCGGGAGACCCAGTACTTC.

The chain employs TRBV28 and TRBJ1-5; 7 bases align to TRBD1. In germline, CDR1 is MDHEN, CDR2 SYDVKM. The CDR3 has 15 residues. Losses at the gene ends were 6 bases for V and 3 bases for J; bases not matched to a gene: 8. Written as DNA, the CDR3 is TGTGCCAGCAGACTTGGGGACAGACACAATCAGCCCCAGCATTTT. Translated, it gives CASRLGDRHNQPQHF. The full variable domain, in which reference TRBV28 and TRBJ1-5 provide the parts outside the CDR3, is DVKVTQSSRYLVKRTGEKVFLECVQDMDHENMFWYRQDPGLGLRLIYFSYDVKMKEKGDIPEGYSVSREKKERFSLILESASTNQTSMYLCASRLGDRHNQPQHFGDGTRLSIL.

This clone has only one observation. The chain couples TRBV18 to TRBJ2-1; TRBD2 is a possible D gene (5 bases). The CDR3 extends over 15 amino acids. V was cut by 4 bases and J by 4 bases, with 14 bases left in between. Germline CDR1 is KGHSH and CDR2 is LQKENI. In DNA, the CDR3 is TGTGCCAGCTCACTCGGGAACCCGGTTTACAATGAGCAGTTCTTC. Its protein is CASSLGNPVYNEQFF.

This clone was detected a few times. V is TRBV11-2 and J is TRBJ2-2; D uncertain. CDR3 length: 13 amino acids. CDR1 is SGHAT, CDR2 FQNNGV, per germline. V was pared by 3 bases and J by 2 bases, with 4 bases between. CDR3 amino acids: CASSLTNTGELFF. The DNA for the CDR3 is TGTGCCAGCAGCTTGACTAACACCGGGGAGCTGTTTTTT.

The chain has TRBV19 and TRBJ2-7, with a tentative D call TRBD1 (5 bases). CDR3 length equals 13 residues. The germline V gene has CDR1 LNHDA and CDR2 SQIVND (reference sequence). V shed 3 bases and J shed 5 bases, with 11 bases lying between them. The CDR3 coding sequence is TGTGCCAGTAGTATTCAGGGTTCCCACGAGCAGTACTTC. The encoded protein is CASSIQGSHEQYF.

This chain connects TRBV7-6 to TRBJ1-6; D is possibly TRBD1 (6 bases). V lost 5 bases and J lost 8, with 13 bases in between. This CDR3 spans 14 amino acids. Germline V lookup: CDR1 SGHVS, CDR2 FNYEAQ. The CDR3 loop is CASSPGTRDSPLHF. DNA for the CDR3: TGTGCCAGCAGCCCCGGGACACGGGATTCACCCCTCCACTTT.

CDR3 bases: TGTGCCAGCTCACCAGCATCTAGCGGGAGGTACAATGAGCAGTTCTTC. This gives the protein CASSPASSGRYNEQFF. The rearrangement links TRBV18 to TRBJ2-1; 11 bases map to TRBD2. V lost 2 bases to trimming and J lost 4 bases; unmatched junction nucleotides: 4. Germline V gene lookup returns CDR1 KGHSH and CDR2 LQKENI. The CDR3 consists of 16 residues. The entire variable domain, with the rest obtained from reference TRBV18 and TRBJ2-1, is as follows: NAGVMQNPRHLVRRRGQEARLRCSPMKGHSHVYWYRQLPEEGLKFMVYLQKENIIDESGMPKERFSAEFPKEGPSILRIQQVVRGDSAAYFCASSPASSGRYNEQFFGPGTRLTVL.

In DNA, the CDR3 is TGCGCCAGCAGCGCCGGACCTAGCGGGAGCGGCACAGATACGCAGTATTTT. Amino acid sequence: CASSAGPSGSGTDTQYF. The chain carries TRBV5-1 and TRBJ2-3; 10 bases map to TRBD2. Germline V gives CDR1 SGHRS, CDR2 YFSETQ. CDR3 size: 17 residues. With V trimmed by 4 bases and J by 1 base, 9 bases remained unmatched.

The rearrangement uses TRBV28 and TRBJ1-2, with TRBD1 identical over 9 bases. The ends lost 3 bases at V and 6 bases at J; junction bases unmatched: 5. CDR3 size: 14 residues. Germline V gene lookup returns CDR1 MDHEN and CDR2 SYDVKM. Written as DNA, the CDR3 is TGTGCCAGCAGTTTTGGGGACAGGGACCATGGCTACACCTTC. Its protein is CASSFGDRDHGYTF.

This clone was observed once. The V call is TRBV7-3, the J call TRBJ2-5; 7 bases map to TRBD2. V was pared by 4 bases and J by 5 bases, with 7 bases of the junction left unmatched. From germline, CDR1 is SGHTA and CDR2 FQGTGA. The CDR3 covers 14 residues. The CDR3 sequence is CASSSSGTAETQYF. The CDR3 DNA sequence: TGTGCCAGCAGCTCCAGCGGGACGGCGGAGACCCAGTACTTC.

The V gene is TRBV5-1, the J gene TRBJ2-1; 10 bases are shared with TRBD2. The V gene's germline CDR1 is SGHRS and CDR2 YFSETQ. Trimming at V came to 0 bases and at J to 8 bases, leaving 5 bases not matched to a gene. CDR3 length: 15 residues. The CDR3: CASSLVPSGSYEQFF. The CDR3 DNA reads as TGCGCCAGCAGCTTGGTGCCTAGCGGGAGCTATGAGCAGTTCTTC.